Each of the 29 T cell receptor beta chains below was sequenced from the same sample in a study of T cell responses to AZD1222 COVID-19 vaccine. Sequencing used immunoSEQ multiplex PCR; TCRdb keeps in-frame clones, though not all of them. This sample has roughly 200,000 clones, with about nine tenths found just once. Here the sequenced sample was peripheral blood, taken 28 days after the second AZD1222 dose. These receptors originate from an adult who received the AZD1222 COVID-19 vaccine.

This chain uses TRBV18 with TRBJ1-3; D perhaps matches TRBD1 (6 bases). There are 14 residues in the CDR3. CDR1 KGHSH and CDR2 LQKENI come from the germline V gene. Trimming took off 3 bases at V and 2 bases at J, with 8 bases between the two ends. CDR3 nucleotide sequence: TGTGCCAGCTCACCGGGGGCGGCTGGAAACACCATATATTTT. This codes for CASSPGAAGNTIYF. The complete variable domain, with remaining parts taken from reference TRBV18 and TRBJ1-3, reads NAGVMQNPRHLVRRRGQEARLRCSPMKGHSHVYWYRQLPEEGLKFMVYLQKENIIDESGMPKERFSAEFPKEGPSILRIQQVVRGDSAAYFCASSPGAAGNTIYFGEGSWLTVV.

V and J are TRBV2 and TRBJ1-5; 7 bases agree with TRBD1. V was clipped by 7 bases and J by 0 bases; unmatched bases: 6. Germline lookup yields CDR1 SNHLY and CDR2 FYNNEI. The CDR3 has 15 amino acids. CDR3 in amino acids: CASTGTALSNQPQHF. As DNA, the CDR3 is TGTGCCAGCACTGGGACAGCCCTTAGCAATCAGCCCCAGCATTTT.

This clone has a handful of counts. V gene TRBV5-1 combines with J gene TRBJ2-3; 7 nucleotides agree with TRBD2. Per the germline V gene, CDR1 is SGHRS and CDR2 is YFSETQ. The CDR3 is 14 amino acids. The trim removed 1 base at V and 1 base at J, leaving 0 bases unmatched. CDR3 nucleotide sequence: TGCGCCAGCAGCTTGACTAGCGGCACAGATACGCAGTATTTT. It encodes CASSLTSGTDTQYF. The full variable domain, with the rest looked up from reference TRBV5-1 and TRBJ2-3, is KAGVTQTPRYLIKTRGQQVTLSCSPISGHRSVSWYQQTPGQGLQFLFEYFSETQRNKGNFPGRFSGRQFSNSRSEMNVSTLELGDSALYLCASSLTSGTDTQYFGPGTRLTVL.

This chain links TRBV6-2 or TRBV6-3 with TRBJ2-7; no clear D. Germline CDR1 is MNHEY and CDR2 is SVGEGT. Deletions cut 2 bases from V and 7 bases from J, with 18 bases between. The CDR3 has 15 residues. The CDR3 protein is CASSYSPLGNIEQYF. The CDR3, as DNA: TGTGCCAGCAGTTACAGCCCCCTTGGGAATATTGAGCAGTACTTC.

The CDR3 region is CASSSPPDRASGYTF. CDR3 in DNA: TGCGCCAGCAGCTCTCCCCCGGACAGGGCTTCTGGCTACACCTTC. V usage is TRBV5-1 and J usage is TRBJ1-2, with 8 bases matching TRBD1. The CDR3 sequence is 15 residues long. CDR1 is SGHRS, CDR2 YFSETQ, per germline. Trimming cost V 3 bases and J 7 bases; bases outside gene matches: 11. Drawing the rest from reference TRBV5-1 and TRBJ1-2, the complete variable domain is KAGVTQTPRYLIKTRGQQVTLSCSPISGHRSVSWYQQTPGQGLQFLFEYFSETQRNKGNFPGRFSGRQFSNSRSEMNVSTLELGDSALYLCASSSPPDRASGYTFGSGTRLTVV.

The rearrangement uses TRBV24-1 and TRBJ2-3, with D perhaps matching TRBD2 (6 bases). The ends were cut back, 1 base at V and 6 bases at J, with 13 bases in the middle. Germline V gives CDR1 KGHDR, CDR2 SFDVKD. The CDR3 sequence is 15 residues long. This CDR3 reads CATSDFRGRSDTQYF. Written as DNA, the CDR3 is TGTGCCACCAGTGATTTCCGGGGGAGGAGCGATACGCAGTATTTT.

The chain uses TRBV20-1 and TRBJ2-1; D is ambiguous. V lost 3 bases and J lost 8, with 8 bases in between. This CDR3 is built from 11 residues. Germline CDR1 and CDR2: DFQATT and SNEGSKA (reference sequence). DNA for the CDR3: TGCAGTGCTAGTCCCGGCGATGAGCAGTTCTTC. This encodes CSASPGDEQFF.

The chain combines TRBV29-1 with TRBJ1-1, with D possibly being TRBD1 (5 bases). This CDR3 comprises 13 residues. V lost 6 bases, J lost 0 bases, and 11 bases lay in between. CDR1 and CDR2 from the germline V gene are SQVTM and ANQGSEA. The CDR3 protein is CSVLPTVNTEAFF. DNA for the CDR3: TGCAGCGTCCTACCGACAGTGAACACTGAAGCTTTCTTT.

V is TRBV21-1 and J is TRBJ1-5. TRBV21-1 is annotated as a pseudogene. This CDR3 spans 22 amino acids. The CDR3: CASAHWERAATAPHYSNQPQHF. The DNA of the CDR3 is TGTGCCAGCGCCCATTGGGAGAGGGCCGCAACCGCCCCCCATTATAGCAATCAGCCCCAGCATTTT.

This chain connects TRBV10-1 to TRBJ2-1; TRBD2 aligns across 9 bases. Germline V gene data show CDR1 as WNHNN and CDR2 as SYGVQD (reference sequence). The CDR3 has 14 residues. V shed 5 bases and J 8 bases; nucleotides not matched to a gene: 7. The CDR3 DNA reads as TGCGCCAGCAGTCTAGCGGGAATGATAGATGAGCAGTTCTTC. Residues: CASSLAGMIDEQFF.

This clone is a singleton in its sample. The conserved closing phenylalanine or tryptophan is absent in this CDR3, likely reflecting a read error. No DNA is shown, since the ends of the CDR3 on it are uncertain; the CDR3 is the one TCRdb lists. The V gene is TRBV19, the J gene TRBJ2-4. Germline CDR1 is LNHDA and CDR2 is SQIVND (reference sequence). The CDR3 is 12 residues long, ends included. CDR3 in amino acids: CASSVSGTGRSL.

The rearrangement links TRBV6-5 to TRBJ1-1; unclear D gene. The CDR3 extends over 16 amino acids. V shed 0 bases and J shed 0 bases, with 11 bases lying between them. The V gene's germline CDR1 is MNHEY and CDR2 SVGAGI. The CDR3 bases are TGTGCCAGCAGTTACTCGTCCTTCGAGATGAACACTGAAGCTTTCTTT. Amino acid sequence: CASSYSSFEMNTEAFF.

The genes are TRBV5-1 and TRBJ2-5, with TRBD1 matching 10 bases. V gave up 4 bases and J gave up 4 bases; unmatched junction bases: 4. Germline CDR1 and CDR2: SGHRS and YFSETQ. CDR3 length equals 14 residues. CDR3 sequence (DNA): TGCGCCAGCAGCACCGGACAGGGGGGAGAGACCCAGTACTTC. Protein sequence: CASSTGQGGETQYF.

The chain employs TRBV6-5 and TRBJ1-5; D unclear. Germline CDR1 MNHEY, CDR2 SVGAGI. Between the trimmed V and J ends, which lost 8 bases and 8 bases, there was a span of 13 bases. This CDR3 contains 12 residues. The CDR3 region has the DNA TGTGCCAGCGATCGGGGTAATGAGCCCCAGCATTTT. Protein product: CASDRGNEPQHF.

Only one count was recorded for this clone. The chain carries TRBV7-9 and TRBJ1-1; 9 bases agree with TRBD1. The CDR3 runs to 14 residues. V gave up 6 bases and J gave up 5 bases; unmatched junction bases: 7. Germline CDR1 and CDR2: SEHNR and FQNEAQ (reference sequence). CDR3 residues: CASRAGQGRTEAFF. CDR3 coding DNA: TGTGCCAGCAGGGCAGGACAGGGGCGGACTGAAGCTTTCTTT.

This clone was detected once. This chain joins TRBV3-1 (or the pseudogene TRBV3-2) and TRBJ1-3; a weak D match, TRBD1 (6 bases). This CDR3 has 15 amino acids. V was shortened by 3 bases and J by 4 bases, with 13 bases between the two germline ends. CDR1 is LGHDT and CDR2 is YNNKEL in the germline V gene (reference sequence). CDR3 bases: TGTGCCAGCAGCCACCTAACAGGGTCCGGAAACACCATATATTTT. Translated, it gives CASSHLTGSGNTIYF.

The chain joins TRBV10-2 to TRBJ1-4; the match to TRBD1 covers 7 bases. After removal of 3 bases from V and 8 bases from J, the junction contained 6 bases not matched to a gene. In germline, CDR1 is WSHSY, CDR2 SAAADI. The CDR3 spans 14 residues. The CDR3 sequence: CASSDWTGGEKLFF. The CDR3 DNA reads TGCGCCAGCAGTGATTGGACAGGTGGCGAAAAACTGTTTTTT.

The chain has TRBV12-5 and TRBJ2-7; D uncertain. The CDR3 is 12 residues long. Germline V gene data show CDR1 as LGHNT and CDR2 as FRNRAP. Trimming removed 1 base from V and 6 bases from J, with 7 bases in between. The CDR3 DNA sequence: TGTGCTAGTGGTTTGGGGGCCGGCGAGCAGTACTTC. This sequence encodes CASGLGAGEQYF.

The chain recombines TRBV13 with TRBJ2-1; TRBD1 or TRBD2 may be the D gene (5 bases each). Trimming left V 0 bases short and J 6 bases short, with 12 bases between. Germline lookup yields CDR1 PRHDT and CDR2 FYEKMQ (reference sequence). The CDR3 has 15 amino acids. CDR3 nucleotide sequence: TGTGCCAGCAGCTTAGGACCACTAGGGGTCAATGAGCAGTTCTTC. This codes for CASSLGPLGVNEQFF.

V and J are TRBV3-1 (or the pseudogene TRBV3-2) and TRBJ2-1; D might be TRBD1 or TRBD2, each matching 5 bases. The CDR3 covers 15 residues. Germline values: CDR1 LGHDT, CDR2 YNNKEL (reference sequence). With 1 base removed from V and 2 bases from J, the gap between germline ends came to 9 bases. The CDR3 DNA reads TGTGCCAGCAGCCAAGGAGGGGCGGCCTACAATGAGCAGTTCTTC. It codes for CASSQGGAAYNEQFF.

This clone was counted only a few times. The rearrangement uses TRBV7-9 and TRBJ2-1, with 8 positions matching TRBD1. The CDR3 has 15 residues. Losses at the gene ends were 4 bases for V and 9 bases for J; bases not matched to a gene: 11. Per germline, CDR1 SEHNR and CDR2 FQNEAQ (reference sequence). The CDR3: CASSWGQVIPFEQFF. The CDR3 coding sequence is TGTGCCAGCAGCTGGGGACAGGTAATCCCTTTTGAGCAGTTCTTC. The whole variable domain, remainder taken from reference TRBV7-9 and TRBJ2-1, is DTGVSQNPRHKITKRGQNVTFRCDPISEHNRLYWYRQTLGQGPEFLTYFQNEAQLEKSRLLSDRFSAERPKGSFSTLEIQRTEQGDSAMYLCASSWGQVIPFEQFFGPGTRLTVL.

The chain carries TRBV5-4 and TRBJ2-1; 7 nucleotides agree with TRBD2. The CDR3 loop spans 16 amino acids. The germline gives CDR1 SGHNT, CDR2 YYREEE (reference sequence). The V and J ends lost 3 bases and 7 bases, in that order; junction bases with no gene match: 13. In DNA form, the CDR3 reads TGTGCCAGCAGCTCGGGGGGTCCAGCGGGGTTAAATGAGCAGTTCTTC. This codes for CASSSGGPAGLNEQFF.

The V and J genes are TRBV5-1 and TRBJ2-1; TRBD1 matches at 7 bases. The germline gives CDR1 SGHRS, CDR2 YFSETQ. V lost 4 bases, J lost 4 bases, and 5 bases stayed unmatched. The CDR3 is 14 residues long. CDR3 amino acids: CASSRQGMYNEQFF. CDR3 in DNA: TGCGCCAGCAGCCGACAGGGTATGTACAATGAGCAGTTCTTC. Supplemented by reference TRBV5-1 and TRBJ2-1, the full variable domain reads KAGVTQTPRYLIKTRGQQVTLSCSPISGHRSVSWYQQTPGQGLQFLFEYFSETQRNKGNFPGRFSGRQFSNSRSEMNVSTLELGDSALYLCASSRQGMYNEQFFGPGTRLTVL.

This chain uses TRBV7-2 with TRBJ1-5, with a possible D match to TRBD1 (6 bases). The V gene's germline CDR1 is SGHTA and CDR2 FQGNSA. CDR3 size: 15 residues. Trimming shortened V by 1 base and J by 3 bases, and 10 bases separated the two germline ends. CDR3 coding DNA: TGTGCCAGCAGCTTAGGGGGGCTGAACAATCAGCCCCAGCATTTT. This sequence encodes CASSLGGLNNQPQHF.

This clone was seen just once. In nucleotides, the CDR3 is TGTGCTAGTGGTTTGGCCATAGCGGGAGGGCCGGGAGAGACCCAGTACTTC. It specifies CASGLAIAGGPGETQYF. The chain joins TRBV12-5 to TRBJ2-5; 11 bases align to TRBD2. The germline V gene encodes CDR1 LGHNT and CDR2 FRNRAP. The length of the CDR3 is 17 residues. V was clipped by 1 base and J by 4 bases; unmatched bases: 8.

The rearrangement joins TRBV28 to TRBJ1-1; 8 bases align to TRBD1. The germline V gene encodes CDR1 MDHEN and CDR2 SYDVKM. With 6 bases clipped from V and 0 bases from J, the junction kept 3 bases outside the gene matches. This CDR3 spans 14 amino acids. The CDR3 region has the DNA TGTGCCAGCAGGTCAGGGGGCATGAACACTGAAGCTTTCTTT. This gives the protein CASRSGGMNTEAFF.

The V and J genes are TRBV30 and TRBJ1-5; tentatively, D is TRBD1 (5 bases). The length of the CDR3 is 14 residues. CDR1 and CDR2 from the germline V gene are GTSNPN and SVGIG (reference sequence). The germline V and J ends were trimmed by 3 bases and 1 base, with 10 bases remaining between them. DNA for the CDR3: TGTGCCTGGAGCCCCGGGGCCAGCAATCAGCCCCAGCATTTT. This encodes CAWSPGASNQPQHF.

The chain couples TRBV7-9 to TRBJ2-7, with D unresolved. Germline assignment: CDR1 SEHNR and CDR2 FQNEAQ (reference sequence). Trimming removed 4 bases from V and 9 bases from J, with 13 bases in between. CDR3 length: 12 amino acids. DNA of the CDR3: TGTGCCAGCAGCTCAAACTATCCGTGGCAGTACTTC. As protein: CASSSNYPWQYF.

The chain employs TRBV11-3 and TRBJ2-2; D unresolved. CDR3 length: 16 residues. Germline CDR1 and CDR2: SGHNT and YENEEA. Deletions cut 1 base from V and 2 bases from J, with 11 bases between. The chain's CDR3 is CASSLVVASNTGELFF. CDR3 in DNA: TGTGCCAGCAGCTTAGTGGTAGCTAGTAACACCGGGGAGCTGTTTTTT.